The 31 T cell receptor beta chains listed next were all sequenced from one sample in a study of metastatic and nonmetastatic thyroid tumors. Patients were all untreated before their thyroid surgery. Through MiXCR, TCRdb re-clonotyped the PCR reads. The sample lists approximately 28,000 clones; roughly 20% were seen once. Material: blood. These receptor sequences come from a female donor with papillary thyroid cancer or a benign thyroid nodule (not recorded which). Some clones in this sample may be carry-over from other donors' samples.

The chain is built from TRBV19 and TRBJ2-7; D gene unclear. The V end was cut by 5 bases, the J end by 10 bases, with 18 bases between. The V gene's germline CDR1 is LNHDA and CDR2 SQIVND (reference sequence). There are 13 residues in the CDR3. The CDR3 here is CASSPSALRDQYF. CDR3 in DNA: TGTGCCAGTAGTCCATCGGCACTGCGCGATCAGTACTTC.

This chain connects TRBV4-3 to TRBJ2-7; D assignment may be TRBD1 or TRBD2 (5 bases each). The CDR3 has 14 residues. Trimming took 4 bases from V and 6 from J, leaving 16 bases between them. Germline V gene lookup returns CDR1 LGHNA and CDR2 YSLEER. CDR3 amino acids: CASSPGPSEPEQYF. The DNA for the CDR3 is TGCGCCAGCAGCCCGGGACCATCCGAGCCCGAGCAGTACTTC.

This clone was detected many times. V gene TRBV13 combines with J gene TRBJ1-2; no definite D call. Germline V gives CDR1 PRHDT, CDR2 FYEKMQ (reference sequence). V lost 4 bases to trimming and J lost 5 bases, with 14 bases between them. The CDR3 runs to 14 residues. The CDR3 reads CASSSRTPLYGYTF. As DNA, the CDR3 is TGTGCCAGCAGCTCCAGAACTCCCCTTTATGGCTACACCTTC.

This sequence joins TRBV7-2 and TRBJ1-2, with 9 bases identical to TRBD1. In germline, CDR1 is SGHTA, CDR2 FQGNSA. V lost 0 bases, J lost 8 bases, and 13 bases stayed unmatched. The CDR3 has 17 amino acids. CDR3 loop: CASSLAGTGNSAGGYTF. CDR3 bases: TGTGCCAGCAGCTTAGCCGGGACAGGGAATTCTGCGGGAGGCTACACCTTC. The variable domain in full, with the rest retrieved from reference TRBV7-2 and TRBJ1-2, is GAGVSQSPSNKVTEKGKDVELRCDPISGHTALYWYRQSLGQGLEFLIYFQGNSAPDKSGLPSDRFSAERTGGSVSTLTIQRTQQEDSAVYLCASSLAGTGNSAGGYTFGSGTRLTVV.

The chain links TRBV6-1 to TRBJ2-1; 14 positions match TRBD2. The CDR3 spans 17 residues. V was clipped by 5 bases and J by 4 bases; unmatched bases: 7. Germline-derived CDR1 and CDR2 are MNHNS and SASEGT. CDR3 in amino acids: CASSRRTSGGKYNEQFF. The CDR3 nucleotides are TGTGCCAGCAGTCGCCGGACTAGCGGGGGGAAATACAATGAGCAGTTCTTC.

This clone was seen only a few times. The V gene is TRBV6-1, the J gene TRBJ2-1; D is uncertain. From germline, CDR1 is MNHNS and CDR2 SASEGT. This CDR3 contains 14 residues. V was clipped by 7 bases and J by 1 base, with 11 bases between them. CDR3 DNA sequence: TGTGCCAGCAAGACTTCTCGGTCCTACAATGAGCAGTTCTTC. Encoded protein: CASKTSRSYNEQFF.

By proportion, this clone is medium-sized. The chain links TRBV6-1 to TRBJ2-2; D perhaps matches TRBD2 (5 bases). The V and J ends lost 5 bases and 5 bases respectively, with 12 bases between them. Germline V gene lookup returns CDR1 MNHNS and CDR2 SASEGT. This CDR3 is built from 14 residues. Written as DNA, the CDR3 is TGTGCCAGCAGTTCAGCGGTGACGACCGGGGAGCTGTTTTTT. Its protein is CASSSAVTTGELFF.

In DNA, the CDR3 is TGCAGTGCTAGAGGTAGCGGGAGTGGGTCCTACAATGAGCAGTTCTTC. Amino acid sequence: CSARGSGSGSYNEQFF. The gene calls are TRBV20-1 and TRBJ2-1; 9 bases map to TRBD2. Germline lookup yields CDR1 DFQATT and CDR2 SNEGSKA (reference sequence). The J segment lost 1 base and the V segment lost 1 base, leaving 5 bases of the junction unmatched. The CDR3 is 16 amino acids.

This clone occurred many times. The J gene is TRBJ2-7, the V gene TRBV3-1, with D possibly being TRBD1 (6 bases). The CDR3 contains 13 residues. V dropped 2 bases and J dropped 6 bases, with 11 bases sitting between them. Per the germline V gene, CDR1 is LGHDT and CDR2 is YNNKEL (reference sequence). CDR3: CASSQNRGGEQYF. CDR3 sequence (DNA): TGTGCCAGCAGCCAAAATCGAGGGGGCGAGCAGTACTTC.

This clone was counted a few times. An end of the junction differs from the germline gene, which may be a read error. The rearrangement uses TRBV15 and TRBJ1-2, with D possibly matching TRBD1 (6 bases). Germline assignment: CDR1 LNHNV and CDR2 YYDKDF (reference sequence). This CDR3 region has 13 residues. CDR3 protein: CATSCDRNYGYTF. In DNA, the CDR3 is TGTGCCACCAGCTGTGACAGGAACTATGGTTACACCTTC.

This clone occurred many times. This rearrangement joins TRBV9 to TRBJ2-4, with D hard to call. This CDR3 is built from 14 residues. CDR1 and CDR2 from the germline V gene are SGDLS and YYNGEE. V shed 0 bases and J shed 7 bases, with 11 bases lying between them. CDR3 nucleotides: TGTGCCAGCAGCGTAGAGTTCAGTAGCAACATTCAGTACTTC. This gives the protein CASSVEFSSNIQYF.

In this sample, this clone is medium-sized (0.01 to 0.1%). The chain links TRBV6-1 to TRBJ1-6; D gene uncertain. V lost 6 bases and J lost 11, with 20 bases in between. The CDR3 is 15 amino acids. The germline gives CDR1 MNHNS, CDR2 SASEGT. For the CDR3, the DNA is TGTGCCAGCAGATTGGAGGTGGCGGTTGGTGCACCCCTCCACTTT. Protein: CASRLEVAVGAPLHF.

In this sample, this clone turned up once. The chain combines TRBV11-2 with TRBJ2-6; D remains ambiguous. The V end was cut by 9 bases, the J end by 4 bases, with 22 bases between. The CDR3 totals 17 residues. Germline V gene sequence: CDR1 SGHAT, CDR2 FQNNGV. CDR3 in DNA: TGTGCCAGTAGTATATATGGGCTGCCTGGGGGGGCCAACGTCCTGACTTTC. It specifies CASSIYGLPGGANVLTF.

There are many counts of this clone. The chain couples TRBV6-1 to TRBJ2-7; TRBD1 agrees at 8 bases. The V segment lost 6 bases and the J segment 2 bases; nucleotides outside the gene matches: 6. Germline-derived CDR1 and CDR2 are MNHNS and SASEGT. CDR3 length: 14 amino acids. This CDR3 reads CASRPGTGAYEQYF. CDR3 sequence (DNA): TGTGCCAGCAGACCCGGGACAGGAGCCTACGAGCAGTACTTC.

This clone was counted at least ten times. The chain is built from TRBV5-1 and TRBJ2-6; tentative D call: TRBD1 (5 bases). The CDR3 consists of 18 residues. The V gene lost 5 bases and the J gene lost 0 bases, with 18 bases spanning the gap. The germline gives CDR1 SGHRS, CDR2 YFSETQ. CDR3 nucleotides: TGCGCCAGCAGGCAGGGCCTCCATTTAAGCTCTGGGGCCAACGTCCTGACTTTC. It is translated as CASRQGLHLSSGANVLTF.

V gene TRBV2 combines with J gene TRBJ2-7, with 9 bases that match TRBD2. J gave up 7 bases and V 4 bases, and 8 bases lay outside the gene matches. CDR1 and CDR2 (germline): SNHLY, FYNNEI. CDR3 size: 14 residues. The CDR3 nucleotides read TGTGCCAGCAGTGCGTTAGCGGGGGCTTTGGAGCAGTACTTC. It codes for CASSALAGALEQYF.

A few counts support this clone. In DNA form, the CDR3 reads TGCAGTGCTAGGTCCGAGCCCCCTAACTATGGCTACACCTTC. Encoded protein: CSARSEPPNYGYTF. The chain couples TRBV20-1 to TRBJ1-2; D unclear. V was pared by 3 bases and J by 0 bases, with 11 bases between. CDR3 size: 14 residues. Germline loops: CDR1 DFQATT, CDR2 SNEGSKA (reference sequence).

There are a few counts of this clone. CDR3 DNA sequence: TGTGCCAGCAGTGCCAGGGGACTAGGGGAGACCCAGTACTTC. Its translation is CASSARGLGETQYF. This chain links TRBV6-1 with TRBJ2-5; 8 bases align to TRBD2. The J segment lost 5 bases and the V segment lost 4 bases, leaving 6 bases of the junction unmatched. This CDR3 comprises 14 residues. Germline-derived CDR1 and CDR2 are MNHNS and SASEGT.

This clone has only a few counts. The V gene is TRBV6-1, the J gene TRBJ1-3; 7 bases map to TRBD1. With V trimmed by 0 bases and J by 2 bases, 4 bases remained unmatched. From germline, CDR1 is MNHNS and CDR2 SASEGT. CDR3 length equals 16 residues. The CDR3 spells CASSEATGEAGNTIYF. CDR3 coding DNA: TGTGCCAGCAGTGAAGCAACAGGGGAGGCTGGAAACACCATATATTTT.

In this sample, this clone turned up a few times. V and J are TRBV6-1 and TRBJ2-1, with TRBD1 matching 9 bases. The germline V gene has CDR1 MNHNS and CDR2 SASEGT. V lost 2 bases to trimming and J lost 0 bases; unmatched junction nucleotides: 5. This CDR3 comprises 17 residues. CDR3 sequence: CASSETQGASSYNEQFF. The DNA of the CDR3 is TGTGCCAGCAGTGAAACACAGGGGGCCAGCTCCTACAATGAGCAGTTCTTC.

This clone was counted only a few times. The gene calls are TRBV6-1 and TRBJ1-5; tentative D call: TRBD1 (5 bases). Trimming took off 0 bases at V and 14 bases at J, with 8 bases between the two ends. Germline V CDR1 and CDR2: MNHNS, SASEGT. This CDR3 region has 11 residues. The CDR3 DNA reads TGTGCCAGCAGTGAAGCGCGGGGGAAGCATTTT. Translating it yields CASSEARGKHF.

This clone came up many times. The chain joins TRBV28 to TRBJ2-5; D uncertain. Germline CDR1 is MDHEN and CDR2 is SYDVKM. V was cut by 8 bases and J by 1 base, with 8 bases left in between. This CDR3 is 12 amino acids long. CDR3 coding DNA: TGTGCCAGCGGTATGGGCCAAGAGACCCAGTACTTC. Protein sequence: CASGMGQETQYF.

In its sample, this clone was seen many times. The chain uses TRBV20-1 and TRBJ2-1; tentative D call: TRBD2 (5 bases). Looked up from germline, CDR1 is DFQATT and CDR2 is SNEGSKA (reference sequence). CDR3 length: 16 amino acids. Deletions cut 6 bases from V and 0 bases from J, with 18 bases between. Here the CDR3 DNA reads TGCAGTGCAAATAGTAAAGTAGCGTACTCCTACAATGAGCAGTTCTTC. Translated, it gives CSANSKVAYSYNEQFF.

The gene calls are TRBV5-4 and TRBJ2-1, with D unresolved. Germline assignment: CDR1 SGHNT and CDR2 YYREEE (reference sequence). The CDR3 covers 13 residues. Trimming cost V 6 bases and J 3 bases, with 10 bases left between them. As DNA, the CDR3 is TGTGCCAGCAACCCAAGCATCTACAATGAGCAGTTCTTC. Translated: CASNPSIYNEQFF.

This clone came up once. One base away lies a much larger clone, so this may be a sequencing read error. The chain recombines TRBV5-6 with TRBJ1-5; 8 positions match TRBD1. There are 15 residues in the CDR3. CDR1 SGHDT and CDR2 YYEEEE come from the germline V gene. V gave up 6 bases and J gave up 1 base; unmatched junction bases: 6. The CDR3 spells CASTLQGVSNQPQHF. Here the CDR3 DNA reads TGTGCCAGCACCCTACAGGGGGTGAGCAATCAGCCCCAGCATTTT. Using reference TRBV5-6 and TRBJ1-5 for the parts outside the CDR3, the full variable domain is DAGVTQSPTHLIKTRGQQVTLRCSPKSGHDTVSWYQQALGQGPQFIFQYYEEEERQRGNFPDRFSGHQFPNYSSELNVNALLLGDSALYLCASTLQGVSNQPQHFGDGTRLSIL.

This clone was found many times. J is TRBJ2-1 and V is TRBV5-4, with unresolved D. V was cut by 0 bases and J by 6 bases, with 10 bases left in between. The CDR3 is 14 residues long. Germline-derived CDR1 and CDR2 are SGHNT and YYREEE (reference sequence). In DNA, the CDR3 is TGTGCCAGCAGCTTGGCCCCGACTGCCAATGAGCAGTTCTTC. Translating gives CASSLAPTANEQFF.

This clone was counted ten times or more. The J gene is TRBJ1-4, the V gene TRBV6-4, with 9 bases aligning to TRBD1. V was clipped by 4 bases and J by 5 bases; unmatched bases: 5. The CDR3 is 15 residues long. Germline V gene sequence: CDR1 MRHNA, CDR2 SNTAGT. CDR3 sequence reads: CASSVRDRVNEKLFF. The CDR3 DNA reads TGTGCCAGCAGTGTCAGGGACAGGGTAAATGAAAAACTGTTTTTT.

This clone has a count of ten or more. The chain employs TRBV27 and TRBJ2-5; D not resolved. V was cut by 4 bases and J by 1 base, with 13 bases left in between. CDR1 MNHEY and CDR2 SMNVEV come from the germline V gene (reference sequence). The CDR3 consists of 15 residues. Here the CDR3 reads CASSSVVLSQETQYF. CDR3 DNA: TGTGCCAGCAGTTCAGTGGTCCTATCCCAAGAGACCCAGTACTTC.

On this clone itself: A read error may be the cause here, since a much bigger clone is one base away. The same CDR3 also results from other DNA sequences found in this sample. This rearrangement joins TRBV7-2 to TRBJ2-3, with D maybe TRBD2 (5 bases). The CDR3 consists of 14 residues. V gave up 9 bases and J gave up 5 bases, with 18 bases separating them. Looked up from germline, CDR1 is SGHTA and CDR2 is FQGNSA. The CDR3 DNA follows: TGTGCCAGTGACTCCGGCGGGCGTGAAGATACGCAGTATTTT. Translation: CASDSGGREDTQYF.

This clone is medium-sized (0.01 to 0.1%) within its sample. This sequence joins TRBV6-1 and TRBJ1-2; D gene uncertain. The CDR3 spans 13 residues. Germline assignment: CDR1 MNHNS and CDR2 SASEGT. The V end lost 6 bases, the J end lost 4 bases, and 12 bases lay between the germline ends. The CDR3 spells CASSPGRGYGYTF. The CDR3 nucleotides are TGTGCCAGCAGCCCCGGTCGGGGCTATGGCTACACCTTC.

The V call is TRBV25-1, the J call TRBJ2-5; 7 positions agree with TRBD1. The CDR3 covers 12 residues. The germline V gene has CDR1 MGHDK and CDR2 SYGVNS. Germline trimming cut 7 bases from V and 9 bases from J; bases unmatched to any gene: 8. In DNA, the CDR3 is TGTGCCAGCAATCAAGGGACAGTTCCCCAGTACTTC. Its translation: CASNQGTVPQYF. The complete variable domain, with remaining parts taken from reference TRBV25-1 and TRBJ2-5, reads EADIYQTPRYLVIGTGKKITLECSQTMGHDKMYWYQQDPGMELHLIHYSYGVNSTEKGDLSSESTVSRIRTEHFPLTLESARPSHTSQYLCASNQGTVPQYFGPGTRLLVL.